The table lists the clone carrying this T cell receptor beta chain with a few counts. The target antigen is unknown. The sample comes from a study of early T cells in non-severe SARS-CoV-2 infection. Study-wide background: With bulk RNA from unsorted whole blood as input, sequencing yielded unpaired chains. Study-level findings and limits: Matching against VDJdb likely underestimated virus-specific expansions, favoring anti-spike CD8.

Individual cDNA molecules carried attached unique molecular identifiers. TCRdb re-called the 5' RACE reads with MiXCR, one entry per CDR3 protein. The sample carries 55,000 to 75,000 distinct CDR3 sequences, approximately 6.1% recorded once. The V gene's germline CDR1 is SGHDT and CDR2 YYEEEE. CDR3 length: 13 residues. Trimming removed 2 bases from V and 8 bases from J; junction bases left unmatched: 4. This chain links TRBV5-6 with TRBJ2-1, with 7 bases that match TRBD2. The TCR was taken from an adult who was a healthcare worker with PCR-confirmed SARS-CoV-2 infection or an uninfected control (not recorded which). Material: whole blood, obtained at baseline. This CDR3 is CASSLRRGDEQFF. The CDR3 nucleotides read TGTGCCAGCAGCTTACGACGGGGGGATGAGCAGTTCTTC.